This entry lists 24 T cell receptor beta chains sequenced from one sample in a study of CD8 T cells in Susac syndrome. Roughly 0.45 to 1 ug RNA was reverse transcribed with random hexamers. TCRdb redid the calling of the immunoSEQ multiplex PCR reads with MiXCR, one entry per CDR3 protein. The sample holds some 300,000 distinct CDR3 sequences, approximately 91% seen once. Input material: CD8+ T cells from PBMCs. These receptors were collected from a human donor with multiple sclerosis.

The chain uses TRBV19 and TRBJ2-7; possible D gene TRBD1, 5 bases. This CDR3 comprises 13 residues. The germline V and J ends were trimmed by 6 bases and 3 bases, with 12 bases remaining between them. The germline V gene has CDR1 LNHDA and CDR2 SQIVND (reference sequence). This chain's CDR3 is CASSLMTDYEQYF. DNA of the CDR3: TGTGCCAGTAGCCTTATGACAGACTACGAGCAGTACTTC.

The rearrangement joins TRBV10-3 to TRBJ1-1; the D is unclear. Germline CDR1 and CDR2: ENHRY and SYGVKD. The CDR3 totals 14 residues. Between the trimmed V and J ends, which lost 6 bases and 5 bases, there was a span of 16 bases. Here the CDR3 DNA reads TGTGCCATCAGAACCGAGGAGGGTTTGACTGAAGCTTTCTTT. It codes for CAIRTEEGLTEAFF.

V is TRBV20-1 and J is TRBJ1-5; D unclear. The V gene's germline CDR1 is DFQATT and CDR2 SNEGSKA (reference sequence). This CDR3 contains 15 residues. The V end lost 2 bases, the J end lost 2 bases, and 13 bases lay between the germline ends. The CDR3 loop reads CSARLPLTGNQPQHF. CDR3 sequence (DNA): TGCAGTGCTAGACTCCCCCTTACGGGCAATCAGCCCCAGCATTTT.

The rearrangement uses TRBV2 and TRBJ1-6, with D possibly TRBD1 on 6 matching bases. V was pared by 6 bases and J by 7 bases, with 16 bases between. Looked up from germline, CDR1 is SNHLY and CDR2 is FYNNEI. The CDR3 is 15 amino acids. The CDR3 nucleotides read TGTGCCAGCAGCCCACCAGGCAGGGGAAATTCACCCCTCCACTTT. Its translation is CASSPPGRGNSPLHF.

The chain uses TRBV12-3 or TRBV12-4 and TRBJ1-4; D gene uncertain. CDR3 length: 18 amino acids. V was clipped by 3 bases and J by 0 bases, with 17 bases between them. CDR3 loop: CASSFLPFLRATNEKLFF. For the CDR3, the DNA is TGTGCCAGCAGTTTCTTGCCCTTTTTGCGGGCAACTAATGAAAAACTGTTTTTT.

The chain combines TRBV7-2 with TRBJ2-1, with D unclear. The V and J ends lost 2 bases and 0 bases respectively, with 11 bases between them. There are 16 residues in the CDR3. CDR1 is SGHTA, CDR2 FQGNSA, per germline. The CDR3 spells CASSLMDQSSYNEQFF. The CDR3 nucleotides are TGTGCCAGCAGCTTAATGGACCAGAGCTCCTACAATGAGCAGTTCTTC.

The chain couples TRBV28 to TRBJ2-7; D unresolved. The germline V gene has CDR1 MDHEN and CDR2 SYDVKM. The V end was cut by 2 bases, the J end by 0 bases, with 8 bases between. The CDR3 loop spans 14 amino acids. The CDR3 DNA is TGTGCCAGCAGTTTAGGCATAAGCTCCTACGAGCAGTACTTC. Translated: CASSLGISSYEQYF.

This chain joins TRBV2 and TRBJ2-4, with 7 bases identical to TRBD1. Germline-derived CDR1 and CDR2 are SNHLY and FYNNEI. This CDR3 is 14 amino acids long. The V segment lost 3 bases and the J segment 3 bases; nucleotides outside the gene matches: 2. The CDR3 DNA follows: TGTGCCAGCAGTGAGGCAGGGGGCAAAAACATTCAGTACTTC. Translated, it gives CASSEAGGKNIQYF.

This chain connects TRBV4-3 to TRBJ1-2, with 9 bases matching TRBD1. V was clipped by 2 bases and J by 5 bases; unmatched bases: 12. The CDR3 loop spans 17 amino acids. Looked up from germline, CDR1 is LGHNA and CDR2 is YSLEER. The CDR3 loop reads CASSQPLTGTGIYGYTF. CDR3 nucleotide sequence: TGCGCCAGCAGCCAACCCTTAACCGGGACAGGGATTTATGGCTACACCTTC.

V and J are TRBV6-1 and TRBJ2-7; D remains unclear. This CDR3 comprises 15 residues. V was trimmed by 2 bases and J by 2 bases, leaving 13 bases between them. Per germline, CDR1 MNHNS and CDR2 SASEGT. CDR3 protein: CASSESTDKTYEQYF. The CDR3 DNA reads as TGTGCCAGCAGTGAAAGCACAGACAAGACCTACGAGCAGTACTTC.

This chain uses TRBV11-1 with TRBJ2-3; 8 bases align to TRBD1. After removal of 1 base from V and 2 bases from J, the junction contained 2 bases not matched to a gene. Per the germline V gene, CDR1 is SGHAT and CDR2 is FQDESV (reference sequence). CDR3 length: 15 residues. CDR3 sequence reads: CASSLVTGVTDTQYF. The CDR3 coding sequence is TGTGCCAGCAGCTTAGTGACAGGGGTCACAGATACGCAGTATTTT.

This clonotype has more than one count but fewer than ten. The chain employs TRBV19 and TRBJ2-7; 11 bases agree with TRBD1. The trim removed 6 bases at V and 1 base at J, leaving 5 bases unmatched. The CDR3 runs to 15 residues. Per the germline V gene, CDR1 is LNHDA and CDR2 is SQIVND (reference sequence). The CDR3 loop is CASSQGQGASYEQYF. As DNA, the CDR3 is TGTGCCAGTAGCCAAGGACAGGGGGCATCCTACGAGCAGTACTTC.

The rearrangement links TRBV19 to TRBJ2-1; D possibly corresponds to TRBD2 (5 bases). Germline V CDR1 and CDR2: LNHDA, SQIVND (reference sequence). V was shortened by 2 bases and J by 7 bases, with 12 bases between the two germline ends. The CDR3 runs 14 residues. This CDR3 is CASSIRGLGNEQFF. CDR3 coding DNA: TGTGCCAGTAGTATAAGAGGACTCGGTAATGAGCAGTTCTTC.

The chain combines TRBV20-1 with TRBJ2-7, with D maybe TRBD1 (6 bases). Per germline, CDR1 DFQATT and CDR2 SNEGSKA (reference sequence). The CDR3 is 14 residues long. V lost 4 bases and J lost 4, with 17 bases in between. The CDR3 DNA follows: TGCAGTGCTACCCGGGACAAGAACCTTTACGAGCAGTACTTC. It yields the protein CSATRDKNLYEQYF.

The J gene is TRBJ2-5, the V gene TRBV7-9; TRBD1 is a possible D gene (6 bases). Germline assignment: CDR1 SEHNR and CDR2 FQNEAQ (reference sequence). The CDR3 contains 13 residues. V was trimmed by 5 bases and J by 5 bases, leaving 12 bases between them. The CDR3 here is CASSHPGVETQYF. DNA of the CDR3: TGTGCCAGCAGCCATCCAGGGGTCGAGACCCAGTACTTC. The complete variable domain, with remaining parts taken from reference TRBV7-9 and TRBJ2-5, reads DTGVSQNPRHKITKRGQNVTFRCDPISEHNRLYWYRQTLGQGPEFLTYFQNEAQLEKSRLLSDRFSAERPKGSFSTLEIQRTEQGDSAMYLCASSHPGVETQYFGPGTRLLVL.

V and J are TRBV12-5 and TRBJ2-1; TRBD1 agrees at 9 bases. The CDR3 covers 15 residues. Germline loops: CDR1 LGHNT, CDR2 FRNRAP. J lost 7 bases, V lost 3 bases, and 7 bases had no gene match. CDR3 region: CASGFPGQGMNEQFF. Here the CDR3 DNA reads TGTGCTAGTGGTTTCCCGGGACAGGGAATGAATGAGCAGTTCTTC.

The chain couples TRBV3-1 to TRBJ1-2; D is perhaps TRBD1 (5 bases). Trimming removed 6 bases from V and 4 bases from J, with 12 bases in between. The CDR3 contains 13 residues. The germline gives CDR1 LGHDT, CDR2 YNNKEL (reference sequence). CDR3 DNA sequence: TGTGCCAGCAGGGCCGACAGTGGCTATGGCTACACCTTC. Its protein product is CASRADSGYGYTF.

The V gene is TRBV11-2, the J gene TRBJ2-7; unclear D gene. The CDR3 extends over 14 amino acids. V gave up 2 bases and J gave up 2 bases, with 10 bases separating them. CDR1 is SGHAT, CDR2 FQNNGV, per germline. CDR3: CASSLSLGPYEQYF. As DNA, the CDR3 is TGTGCCAGCAGCTTATCTCTGGGTCCCTACGAGCAGTACTTC. Drawing the rest from reference TRBV11-2 and TRBJ2-7, the complete variable domain is EAGVAQSPRYKIIEKRQSVAFWCNPISGHATLYWYQQILGQGPKLLIQFQNNGVVDDSQLPKDRFSAERLKGVDSTLKIQPAKLEDSAVYLCASSLSLGPYEQYFGPGTRLTVT.

The V and J genes are TRBV27 and TRBJ2-3; TRBD2 matches 11 bases. Trimming at V came to 7 bases and at J to 2 bases, leaving 8 bases not matched to a gene. This CDR3 spans 16 amino acids. Germline CDR1 reads MNHEY; CDR2 reads SMNVEV (reference sequence). The CDR3 DNA sequence: TGTGCCAGCACCCCGCGACTAGCGGGACCCACAGATACGCAGTATTTT. Translation gives CASTPRLAGPTDTQYF.

The chain uses TRBV19 and TRBJ2-1, with 13 bases identical to TRBD2. CDR3 length equals 15 residues. Trimming cost V 6 bases and J 6 bases; bases outside gene matches: 5. Germline V gives CDR1 LNHDA, CDR2 SQIVND (reference sequence). In DNA form, the CDR3 reads TGTGCCAGTAGACCACTAGCGGGAGGGCCCAATGAGCAGTTCTTC. Translated, it gives CASRPLAGGPNEQFF. Filled out from reference TRBV19 and TRBJ2-1, the complete variable domain reads DGGITQSPKYLFRKEGQNVTLSCEQNLNHDAMYWYRQDPGQGLRLIYYSQIVNDFQKGDIAEGYSVSREKKESFPLTVTSAQKNPTAFYLCASRPLAGGPNEQFFGPGTRLTVL.

The V gene is TRBV20-1, the J gene TRBJ2-7; D uncertain. Per the germline V gene, CDR1 is DFQATT and CDR2 is SNEGSKA (reference sequence). V dropped 3 bases and J dropped 3 bases, with 18 bases sitting between them. This CDR3 has 15 residues. The CDR3 DNA is TGCAGTGCTAGTGGGTCTCCCATTCCATACTACGAGCAGTACTTC. Its protein is CSASGSPIPYYEQYF.

The CDR3 here is CASSERIGELFF. The CDR3 DNA is TGCGCCAGCAGTGAGAGAATAGGGGAGCTGTTTTTT. The V gene is TRBV10-2, the J gene TRBJ2-2, with D unclear. Per the germline V gene, CDR1 is WSHSY and CDR2 is SAAADI. Trimming stripped 2 bases from V and 8 bases from J, with 6 bases between. The CDR3 contains 12 residues.

This clonotype was counted once. The chain employs TRBV4-3 and TRBJ1-2; possible D gene TRBD1, 5 bases. V shed 0 bases and J shed 4 bases, with 18 bases lying between them. This CDR3 spans 17 amino acids. Germline V CDR1 and CDR2: LGHNA, YSLEER. The CDR3 sequence is CASSQDTPGLSVYGYTF. The DNA of the CDR3 is TGCGCCAGCAGCCAAGATACTCCAGGGCTCTCGGTCTATGGCTACACCTTC.

V gene TRBV24-1 combines with J gene TRBJ2-3, with D possibly being TRBD2 (5 bases). The germline V and J ends were trimmed by 4 bases and 2 bases, with 9 bases remaining between them. This CDR3 is 14 amino acids long. The V gene's germline CDR1 is KGHDR and CDR2 SFDVKD. CDR3 residues: CATSERALTDTQYF. DNA of the CDR3: TGTGCCACCAGTGAGCGGGCCCTCACAGATACGCAGTATTTT.